The clone carrying this T cell receptor (beta chain) was observed a few times. Its antigen is as yet unknown. The data derive from a study of cytomegalovirus exposure and HLA in healthy donors. Using immunoSEQ multiplex PCR, the repertoire was profiled, and TCRdb retains in-frame clones only, with some absent. The sample yields some 71,000 clones, about 94% seen once. General study points: Overall, approximately 150 TCR beta chains were annotated as cytomegalovirus-associated.

Trimming took 5 bases from V and 6 from J, leaving 9 bases between them. CDR3 length: 12 amino acids. Germline V gives CDR1 MGHRA, CDR2 YSYEKL. The sequenced material came from PBMCs. This TCR was sampled from a young woman in good health and CMV-seronegative. The chain joins TRBV4-1 to TRBJ2-3; D remains unclear. The DNA for the CDR3 is TGCGCCAGCAGCTTCCCCATGGATACGCAGTATTTT. It specifies CASSFPMDTQYF.